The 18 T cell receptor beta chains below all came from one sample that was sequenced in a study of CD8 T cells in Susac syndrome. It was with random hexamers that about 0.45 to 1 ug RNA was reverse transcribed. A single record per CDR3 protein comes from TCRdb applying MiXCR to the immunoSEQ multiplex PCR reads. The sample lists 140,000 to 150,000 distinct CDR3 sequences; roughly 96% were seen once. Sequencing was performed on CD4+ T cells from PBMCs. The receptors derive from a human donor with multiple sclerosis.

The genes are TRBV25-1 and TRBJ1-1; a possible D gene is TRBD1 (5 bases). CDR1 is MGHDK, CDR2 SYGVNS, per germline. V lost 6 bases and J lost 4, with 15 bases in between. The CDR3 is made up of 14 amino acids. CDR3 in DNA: TGTGCCAGCAGCAACGCGGGGGGGAGCACTGAAGCTTTCTTT. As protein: CASSNAGGSTEAFF. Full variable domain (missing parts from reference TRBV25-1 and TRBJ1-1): EADIYQTPRYLVIGTGKKITLECSQTMGHDKMYWYQQDPGMELHLIHYSYGVNSTEKGDLSSESTVSRIRTEHFPLTLESARPSHTSQYLCASSNAGGSTEAFFGQGTRLTVV.

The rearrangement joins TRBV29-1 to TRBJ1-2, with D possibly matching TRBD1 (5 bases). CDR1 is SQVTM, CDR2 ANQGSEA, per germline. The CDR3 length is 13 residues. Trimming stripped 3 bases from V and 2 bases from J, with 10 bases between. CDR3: CSVDRDSNYGYTF. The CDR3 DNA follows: TGCAGCGTTGACAGGGATTCCAACTATGGCTACACCTTC. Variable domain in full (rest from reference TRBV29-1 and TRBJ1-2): SAVISQKPSRDICQRGTSLTIQCQVDSQVTMMFWYRQQPGQSLTLIATANQGSEATYESGFVIDKFPISRPNLTFSTLTVSNMSPEDSSIYLCSVDRDSNYGYTFGSGTRLTVV.

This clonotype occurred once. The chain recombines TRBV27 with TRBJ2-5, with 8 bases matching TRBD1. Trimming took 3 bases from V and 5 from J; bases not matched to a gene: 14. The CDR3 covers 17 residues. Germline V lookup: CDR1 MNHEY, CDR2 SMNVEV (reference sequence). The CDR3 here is CASSFRQTQGVRETQYF. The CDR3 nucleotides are TGTGCCAGCAGTTTCCGACAAACACAGGGGGTCCGGGAGACCCAGTACTTC.

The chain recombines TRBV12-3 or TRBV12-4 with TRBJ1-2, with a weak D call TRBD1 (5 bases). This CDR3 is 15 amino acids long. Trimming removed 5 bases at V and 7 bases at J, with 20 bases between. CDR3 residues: CASSPRSAYRIGYTF. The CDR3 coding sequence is TGTGCCAGCAGTCCCAGGTCCGCATACAGGATTGGCTACACCTTC.

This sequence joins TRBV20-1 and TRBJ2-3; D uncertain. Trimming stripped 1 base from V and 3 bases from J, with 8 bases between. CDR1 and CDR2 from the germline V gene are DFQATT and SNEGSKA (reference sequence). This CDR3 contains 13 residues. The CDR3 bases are TGCAGTGCTAGAGTCGTCGTTACAGATACGCAGTATTTT. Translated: CSARVVVTDTQYF.

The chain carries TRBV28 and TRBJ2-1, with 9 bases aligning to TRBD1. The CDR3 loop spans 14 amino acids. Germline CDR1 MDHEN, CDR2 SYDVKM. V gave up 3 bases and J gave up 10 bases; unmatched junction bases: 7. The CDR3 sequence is CASSLGGTGREQFF. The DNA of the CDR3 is TGTGCCAGCAGTTTGGGCGGGACAGGGAGGGAGCAGTTCTTC.

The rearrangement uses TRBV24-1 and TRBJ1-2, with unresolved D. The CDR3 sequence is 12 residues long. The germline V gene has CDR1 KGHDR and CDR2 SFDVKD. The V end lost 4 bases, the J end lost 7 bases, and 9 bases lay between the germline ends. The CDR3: CATSEGSLGYTF. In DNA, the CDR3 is TGTGCCACCAGTGAAGGAAGTCTTGGCTACACCTTC.

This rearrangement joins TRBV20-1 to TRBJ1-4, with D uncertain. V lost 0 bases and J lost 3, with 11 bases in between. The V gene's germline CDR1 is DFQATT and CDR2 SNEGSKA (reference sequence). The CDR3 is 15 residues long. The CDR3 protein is CSARDPRSPNEKLFF. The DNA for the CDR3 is TGCAGTGCTAGAGACCCACGAAGTCCTAATGAAAAACTGTTTTTT.

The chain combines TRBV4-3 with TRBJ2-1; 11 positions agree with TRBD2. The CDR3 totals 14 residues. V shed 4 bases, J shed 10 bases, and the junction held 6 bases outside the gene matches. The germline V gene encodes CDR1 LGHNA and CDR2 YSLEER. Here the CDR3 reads CASSPNRLAGEQFF. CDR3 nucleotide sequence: TGCGCCAGCAGCCCGAATCGACTAGCGGGGGAGCAGTTCTTC.

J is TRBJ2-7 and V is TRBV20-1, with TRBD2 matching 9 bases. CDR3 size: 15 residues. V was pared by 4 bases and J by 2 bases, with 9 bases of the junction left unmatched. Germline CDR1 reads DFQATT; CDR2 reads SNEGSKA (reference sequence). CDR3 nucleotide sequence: TGCAGTGCTATCGACTCTGGCGGGGGGGCCTACGAGCAGTACTTC. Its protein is CSAIDSGGGAYEQYF.

In nucleotides, the CDR3 is TGCAGCGTCGGGTTGGGGCCCGGGGAGCTGTTTTTT. Amino acid sequence: CSVGLGPGELFF. The chain couples TRBV29-1 to TRBJ2-2; D perhaps matches TRBD1 (5 bases). CDR1 and CDR2 (germline): SQVTM, ANQGSEA. The CDR3 covers 12 residues. The ends were cut back, 6 bases at V and 6 bases at J, with 11 bases in the middle.

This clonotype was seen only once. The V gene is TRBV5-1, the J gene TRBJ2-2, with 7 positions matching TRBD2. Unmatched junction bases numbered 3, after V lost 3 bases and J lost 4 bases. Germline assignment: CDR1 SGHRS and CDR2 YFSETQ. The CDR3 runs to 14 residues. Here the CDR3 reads CASSWEGATGELFF. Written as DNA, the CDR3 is TGCGCCAGCAGCTGGGAGGGTGCCACCGGGGAGCTGTTTTTT.

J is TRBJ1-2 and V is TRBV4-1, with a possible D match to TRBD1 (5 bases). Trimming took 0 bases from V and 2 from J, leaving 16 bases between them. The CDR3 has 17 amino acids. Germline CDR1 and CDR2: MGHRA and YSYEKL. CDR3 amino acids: CASSQEARATGNYGYTF. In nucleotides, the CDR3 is TGCGCCAGCAGCCAAGAAGCCAGGGCAACGGGGAACTATGGCTACACCTTC.

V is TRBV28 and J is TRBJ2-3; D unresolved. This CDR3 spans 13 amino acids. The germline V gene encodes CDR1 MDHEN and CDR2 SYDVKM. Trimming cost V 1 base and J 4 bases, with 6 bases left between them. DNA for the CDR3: TGTGCCAGCAGTTTATTCGTGGCAGATACGCAGTATTTT. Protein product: CASSLFVADTQYF.

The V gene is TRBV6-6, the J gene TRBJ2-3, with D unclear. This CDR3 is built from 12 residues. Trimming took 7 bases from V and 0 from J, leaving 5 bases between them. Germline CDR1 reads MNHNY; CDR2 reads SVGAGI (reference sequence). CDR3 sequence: CASTDSTDTQYF. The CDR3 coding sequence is TGTGCCAGCACCGACAGCACAGATACGCAGTATTTT.

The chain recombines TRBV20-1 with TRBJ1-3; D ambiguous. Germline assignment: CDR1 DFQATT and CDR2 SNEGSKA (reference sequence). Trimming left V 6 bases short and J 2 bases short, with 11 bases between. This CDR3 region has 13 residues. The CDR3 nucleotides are TGCAGTGCGCCCCATGGGACTGGAAACACCATATATTTT. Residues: CSAPHGTGNTIYF.

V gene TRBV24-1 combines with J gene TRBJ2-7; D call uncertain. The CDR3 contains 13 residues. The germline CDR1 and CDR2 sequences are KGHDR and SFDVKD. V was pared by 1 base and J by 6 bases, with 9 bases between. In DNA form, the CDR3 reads TGTGCCACCAGTGATTTAGTAGGCGGCGAGCAGTACTTC. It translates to CATSDLVGGEQYF.

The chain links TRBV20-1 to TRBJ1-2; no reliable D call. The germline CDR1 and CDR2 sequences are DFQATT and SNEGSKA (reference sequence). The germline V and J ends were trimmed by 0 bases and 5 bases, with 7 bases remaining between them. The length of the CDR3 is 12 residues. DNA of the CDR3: TGCAGTGCTAGAGATCAGATTTATGGCTACACCTTC. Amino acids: CSARDQIYGYTF.